The 29 T cell receptor beta chains below all came from one sample that was sequenced in a study of cytomegalovirus exposure and HLA in healthy donors. PCR was performed using 60 Vbeta and 13 Jbeta primers. Using immunoSEQ multiplex PCR, the repertoire was profiled, and TCRdb retains in-frame clones only, with some absent. In the table there are approximately 120,000 clones, roughly 74% of which are singletons. The sequencing sample was made of PBMCs. These receptors were taken from a man aged 40-50 years in good health and CMV-seronegative.

This sequence joins TRBV2 and TRBJ1-1; D gene uncertain. Per the germline V gene, CDR1 is SNHLY and CDR2 is FYNNEI. CDR3 size: 15 residues. V shed 5 bases and J shed 1 base, with 14 bases lying between them. Here the CDR3 DNA reads TGTGCCAGCAGTACCCGGCGGCTAGCGAACACTGAAGCTTTCTTT. It codes for CASSTRRLANTEAFF.

CDR3: CASSSGTSGDTQYF. In DNA, the CDR3 is TGTGCCAGCAGCTCGGGGACTAGTGGAGATACGCAGTATTTT. The V and J genes are TRBV7-9 and TRBJ2-3, with TRBD2 matching 8 bases. Germline V gene lookup returns CDR1 SEHNR and CDR2 FQNEAQ (reference sequence). The CDR3 extends over 14 amino acids. J gave up 5 bases and V 4 bases, and 5 bases lay outside the gene matches.

Here the CDR3 reads CASSLGGSSYEQYF. The CDR3, as DNA: TGTGCCAGCTCTCTGGGCGGGAGCTCCTACGAGCAGTACTTC. The V gene is TRBV2, the J gene TRBJ2-7; 7 nucleotides align to TRBD2. Trimming took 8 bases from V and 0 from J; bases not matched to a gene: 7. CDR3 length equals 14 residues. Germline-derived CDR1 and CDR2 are SNHLY and FYNNEI.

The genes are TRBV7-2 and TRBJ2-5; 9 bases agree with TRBD2. Germline V lookup: CDR1 SGHTA, CDR2 FQGNSA. V was clipped by 3 bases and J by 8 bases; unmatched bases: 7. This CDR3 comprises 14 residues. The CDR3 loop is CASSLAGGARTQYF. The CDR3 DNA is TGTGCCAGCAGCTTGGCGGGGGGGGCCAGAACCCAGTACTTC.

The chain has TRBV6-5 and TRBJ2-3, with TRBD1 matching over 7 bases. The germline V gene has CDR1 MNHEY and CDR2 SVGAGI. CDR3 length equals 15 residues. The ends lost 6 bases at V and 3 bases at J; junction bases unmatched: 9. The CDR3 sequence is CASSQVTGLTDTQYF. CDR3 coding DNA: TGTGCCAGCAGCCAAGTGACAGGGTTGACAGATACGCAGTATTTT.

The rearrangement links TRBV29-1 to TRBJ1-1; D is uncertain. This CDR3 has 11 residues. V gave up 4 bases and J gave up 3 bases, with 6 bases separating them. The germline V gene encodes CDR1 SQVTM and CDR2 ANQGSEA. In DNA, the CDR3 is TGCAGCGTTGTCGGGTACACTGAAGCTTTCTTT. Amino acid sequence: CSVVGYTEAFF.

V and J are TRBV28 and TRBJ2-3, with 8 bases identical to TRBD1. This CDR3 has 14 residues. V lost 10 bases and J lost 3; bases outside the gene matches: 9. In germline, CDR1 is MDHEN, CDR2 SYDVKM. For the CDR3, the DNA is TGTGCCACCTCGATGACAGGGGCAACAGATACGCAGTATTTT. Protein sequence: CATSMTGATDTQYF.

The gene calls are TRBV29-1 and TRBJ2-1; the match to TRBD2 covers 8 bases. CDR3 length: 14 amino acids. CDR1 and CDR2 from the germline V gene are SQVTM and ANQGSEA. The V segment lost 6 bases and the J segment 7 bases; nucleotides outside the gene matches: 11. The CDR3, as DNA: TGCAGCGTCGGGGGGGAGGTTACGACAAATGAGCAGTTCTTC. This encodes CSVGGEVTTNEQFF.

The gene calls are TRBV4-2 and TRBJ2-7, with 7 bases aligning to TRBD1. The junction had 2 bases not matched to a gene; V was cut back by 0 bases and J by 3 bases. This CDR3 comprises 14 residues. The germline V gene has CDR1 LGHNA and CDR2 YNFKEQ. CDR3 amino acids: CASSQDDRDYEQYF. The DNA of the CDR3 is TGTGCCAGCAGCCAAGATGACAGGGACTACGAGCAGTACTTC.

In this sample, this clone turned up a few times. The chain carries TRBV7-9 and TRBJ1-1, with D unclear. This CDR3 has 15 residues. Trimming stripped 5 bases from V and 2 bases from J, with 15 bases between. The germline V gene encodes CDR1 SEHNR and CDR2 FQNEAQ (reference sequence). The CDR3 loop is CASSTRRLENTEAFF. CDR3 nucleotides: TGTGCCAGCAGCACTAGGAGGTTGGAAAACACTGAAGCTTTCTTT.

This clone was seen just once. The chain uses TRBV2 and TRBJ1-1; 7 bases map to TRBD1. CDR1 SNHLY and CDR2 FYNNEI come from the germline V gene. The V and J ends lost 6 bases and 4 bases, in that order; junction bases with no gene match: 8. The CDR3 runs to 14 residues. The CDR3 nucleotides read TGTGCCAGCAGACCCGACAGGGCAAGCACTGAAGCTTTCTTT. This sequence encodes CASRPDRASTEAFF.

Turning to this clone: Different DNA sequences within this sample yield the same CDR3. This chain joins TRBV6-1 and TRBJ1-2; D uncertain. This CDR3 spans 13 amino acids. CDR1 is MNHNS and CDR2 is SASEGT in the germline V gene. V lost 6 bases and J 4 bases, leaving 12 bases between the germline ends. The CDR3 here is CASSPGGPYGYTF. The CDR3 DNA is TGTGCCAGCAGCCCGGGAGGGCCCTATGGCTACACCTTC.

The rearrangement joins TRBV5-1 to TRBJ1-1; D may be TRBD1 (6 bases). CDR1 is SGHRS, CDR2 YFSETQ, per germline. This CDR3 contains 13 residues. V was clipped by 4 bases and J by 6 bases, with 13 bases between them. CDR3 DNA sequence: TGCGCCAGCAGCGTCACAGGGATTGCTGAAGCTTTCTTT. This encodes CASSVTGIAEAFF.

The V call is TRBV27, the J call TRBJ1-2; 8 positions agree with TRBD1. J gave up 0 bases and V 5 bases, and 11 bases lay outside the gene matches. The CDR3 length is 17 residues. Per the germline V gene, CDR1 is MNHEY and CDR2 is SMNVEV (reference sequence). This CDR3 reads CASSTRQGRAANYGYTF. In DNA, the CDR3 is TGTGCCAGCAGTACCCGACAGGGGAGAGCGGCTAACTATGGCTACACCTTC.

The chain links TRBV27 to TRBJ2-7; TRBD2 might be the D (5 bases). V lost 3 bases and J lost 0, with 9 bases in between. This CDR3 contains 14 residues. Germline-derived CDR1 and CDR2 are MNHEY and SMNVEV (reference sequence). CDR3 bases: TGTGCCAGCAGTTTGGCGGGTAGCTCCTACGAGCAGTACTTC. This codes for CASSLAGSSYEQYF.

The chain is built from TRBV9 and TRBJ2-2; the match to TRBD1 covers 8 bases. CDR3 length: 13 amino acids. CDR1 is SGDLS and CDR2 is YYNGEE in the germline V gene. V dropped 0 bases and J dropped 9; count of bases not matched to a gene: 1. The CDR3 nucleotides read TGTGCCAGCAGCGTAGCAGGGGGCCGGGAGCTGTTTTTT. Translating it yields CASSVAGGRELFF.

This chain links TRBV7-8 with TRBJ1-1; 9 bases are shared with TRBD1. Germline loops: CDR1 SGHVS, CDR2 FQNEAQ. J lost 4 bases, V lost 5 bases, and 11 bases had no gene match. This CDR3 spans 16 amino acids. CDR3 sequence (DNA): TGTGCCAGCAGCCACTCCCCTTGGACAGGGGCCACTGAAGCTTTCTTT. Protein sequence: CASSHSPWTGATEAFF. The variable domain in full, completed from reference TRBV7-8 and TRBJ1-1, reads GAGVSQSPRYKVAKRGQDVALRCDPISGHVSLFWYQQALGQGPEFLTYFQNEAQLDKSGLPSDRFFAERPEGSVSTLKIQRTQQEDSAVYLCASSHSPWTGATEAFFGQGTRLTVV.

Remarks on this clone: At one end the junction does not follow the germline gene, possibly because of a read error. The rearrangement uses TRBV2 and TRBJ2-6; a possible D gene is TRBD1 (5 bases). Per the germline V gene, CDR1 is SNHLY and CDR2 is FYNNEI. This CDR3 has 15 residues. CDR3 DNA: TGTGCCAGCAGGTCAGGGATCTCTGGGGCCAACGGCCTGACTTTC. As protein: CASRSGISGANGLTF.

This clone has only a few counts. The chain carries TRBV7-9 and TRBJ1-5; 10 bases agree with TRBD1. This CDR3 spans 15 amino acids. The trim removed 5 bases at V and 2 bases at J, leaving 3 bases unmatched. Germline values: CDR1 SEHNR, CDR2 FQNEAQ (reference sequence). Here the CDR3 reads CASSPGTGGNQPQHF. CDR3 nucleotides: TGTGCCAGCAGCCCCGGGACAGGGGGCAATCAGCCCCAGCATTTT.

The rearrangement links TRBV30 to TRBJ2-5, with 9 bases matching TRBD2. The germline V gene encodes CDR1 GTSNPN and CDR2 SVGIG (reference sequence). Losses at the gene ends were 3 bases for V and 2 bases for J; bases not matched to a gene: 4. The length of the CDR3 is 14 residues. The CDR3 region has the DNA TGTGCCTGGAGACTAGCGGGCATTCAAGAGACCCAGTACTTC. Translating it yields CAWRLAGIQETQYF.

CDR3 sequence reads: CASTPWSYNSPLHF. The CDR3 region has the DNA TGTGCCAGCACCCCGTGGAGCTATAATTCACCCCTCCACTTT. V gene TRBV28 combines with J gene TRBJ1-6; D uncertain. The V end lost 7 bases, the J end lost 3 bases, and 10 bases lay between the germline ends. CDR1 is MDHEN, CDR2 SYDVKM, per germline. This CDR3 comprises 14 residues.

The chain combines TRBV11-1 with TRBJ1-1; D is ambiguous. This CDR3 spans 13 amino acids. V lost 5 bases to trimming and J lost 1 base, with 8 bases between them. The germline gives CDR1 SGHAT, CDR2 FQDESV (reference sequence). The CDR3 bases are TGTGCCAGCAGCCTCCTCCCGAACACTGAAGCTTTCTTT. Residues: CASSLLPNTEAFF.

This clone has more than one count but fewer than ten. This chain connects TRBV12-5 to TRBJ1-1; 8 nucleotides line up with TRBD1. The V and J ends lost 3 bases and 5 bases, in that order; junction bases with no gene match: 11. The CDR3 loop spans 16 amino acids. The germline V gene has CDR1 LGHNT and CDR2 FRNRAP. This CDR3 reads CASGFTGQEKMTEAFF. The CDR3 bases are TGTGCTAGTGGTTTTACGGGACAGGAGAAGATGACTGAAGCTTTCTTT.

In this sample, this clone turned up a few times. The genes are TRBV11-2 and TRBJ1-4, with 8 nucleotides matching TRBD1. The CDR3 is 17 amino acids. CDR1 is SGHAT, CDR2 FQNNGV, per germline. Trimming removed 1 base from V and 3 bases from J; junction bases left unmatched: 7. DNA for the CDR3: TGTGCCAGCAGCTTAGGAGGACCGGGACAGGCTAATGAAAAACTGTTTTTT. This codes for CASSLGGPGQANEKLFF. The full variable domain, in which reference TRBV11-2 and TRBJ1-4 provide the parts outside the CDR3, is EAGVAQSPRYKIIEKRQSVAFWCNPISGHATLYWYQQILGQGPKLLIQFQNNGVVDDSQLPKDRFSAERLKGVDSTLKIQPAKLEDSAVYLCASSLGGPGQANEKLFFGSGTQLSVL.

The chain couples TRBV5-1 to TRBJ1-3; weak D call: TRBD1 (5 bases). Germline values: CDR1 SGHRS, CDR2 YFSETQ. The CDR3 is 15 amino acids. V shed 1 base and J shed 0 bases, with 8 bases lying between them. The CDR3 nucleotides read TGCGCCAGCAGCTTGCAGGGAATCTCTGGAAACACCATATATTTT. This encodes CASSLQGISGNTIYF.

The rearrangement joins TRBV28 to TRBJ2-6; TRBD2 matches at 7 bases. This CDR3 spans 15 amino acids. The V segment lost 3 bases and the J segment 4 bases; nucleotides outside the gene matches: 3. The germline CDR1 and CDR2 sequences are MDHEN and SYDVKM. CDR3 region: CASSLRGKGANVLTF. DNA for the CDR3: TGTGCCAGCAGTTTGCGGGGGAAGGGGGCCAACGTCCTGACTTTC.

This clone was detected only a few times. The rearrangement joins TRBV10-3 to TRBJ2-7; tentatively, D is TRBD1 (7 bases). This CDR3 has 13 residues. Between the trimmed V and J ends, which lost 8 bases and 2 bases, there was a span of 13 bases. CDR1 is ENHRY, CDR2 SYGVKD, per germline. The DNA of the CDR3 is TGTGCCATCGGCGGGGACAGTGCCTACGAGCAGTACTTC. Protein product: CAIGGDSAYEQYF.

The rearrangement joins TRBV7-6 to TRBJ2-3; D unresolved. The CDR3 contains 15 residues. Germline loops: CDR1 SGHVS, CDR2 FNYEAQ. Trimming removed 0 bases at V and 0 bases at J, with 7 bases between. CDR3 nucleotides: TGTGCCAGCAGCTTAGCGGGCCCCAGCACAGATACGCAGTATTTT. It codes for CASSLAGPSTDTQYF. Full variable domain (outside the CDR3, taken from reference TRBV7-6 and TRBJ2-3): GAGVSQSPRYKVTKRGQDVALRCDPISGHVSLYWYRQALGQGPEFLTYFNYEAQQDKSGLPNDRFSAERPEGSISTLTIQRTEQRDSAMYRCASSLAGPSTDTQYFGPGTRLTVL.

This clone has more than one count but fewer than ten. The DNA of the CDR3 is TGTGCCAGCAGACGCCGGGACAGCGAGCGAAACACCATATATTTT. Residues: CASRRRDSERNTIYF. This chain connects TRBV6-5 to TRBJ1-3; TRBD1 aligns across 7 bases. CDR1 MNHEY and CDR2 SVGAGI come from the germline V gene. J was trimmed by 5 bases and V by 6 bases; bases with no gene match: 10. The CDR3 is 15 amino acids.